This is a list of T cell receptor beta chains from one sample in a study of OX40 agonist ivuxolimab in advanced cancers. The method was immunoSEQ multiplex PCR; TCRdb's version includes in-frame clones alone and lacks a portion of them. The table shows 80,000 to 100,000 clones, with around 90% occurring only once. The sequences come from CD4+ or CD8+ T cells sorted from blood, collected in a trial of the OX40 agonist ivuxolimab. The source is an adult with an advanced solid tumor such as melanoma, head and neck, liver or kidney cancer. The CDR3 runs from the conserved cysteine through the conserved F or W. The D gene is left open where the match is weak. Rows give clone size only sometimes, using once, few, many, or a class for an expanded clone.

J,length,D,size,V,DNA,CDR3
TRBJ2-7,15,.,.,TRBV4-1,TGCGCCAGCAGCCAAGGGACGATGGGTCTCTACGAGCAGTACTTC,CASSQGTMGLYEQYF
TRBJ2-2,16,TRBD1,.,TRBV4-1,TGCGCCAGCAGCCGAGAGACAGGGGATCACACCGGGGAGCTGTTTTTT,CASSRETGDHTGELFF
TRBJ2-3,13,.,.,TRBV11-3,TGTGCCAGCAGCAGAGGCTGGGCAGATACGCAGTATTTT,CASSRGWADTQYF
TRBJ2-7,15,TRBD2,.,TRBV7-3,TGTGCCAGCAGCTTATCTGCCGGGACTAGCTACGAGCAGTACTTC,CASSLSAGTSYEQYF
TRBJ2-7,15,.,.,TRBV7-8,TGTGCCAGCAGCTCAAGGCTCCCTCAGACGGACGAGCAGTACTTC,CASSSRLPQTDEQYF
TRBJ2-7,13,.,few,TRBV5-1,TGCGCCAGCAGCTTAGACAGATCCTACGAGCAGTACTTC,CASSLDRSYEQYF
TRBJ2-1,14,.,.,TRBV6-1,TGTGCCACCCTTGCTTCGGGGGCTCACAATGAGCAGTTCTTC,CATLASGAHNEQFF
TRBJ2-1,18,TRBD1,.,TRBV27,TGTGCCAGCAGCACCCTCCCGCCGGGACAGGGGACCTACAATGAGCAGTTCTTC,CASSTLPPGQGTYNEQFF
TRBJ2-5,16,.,.,TRBV18,TGTGCCAGCTCACCAAAGATTGCGGGGCGGGAAGAGACCCAGTACTTC,CASSPKIAGREETQYF
TRBJ1-5,13,.,.,TRBV6-5,TGTGCCAGCAGTTACGATAGGGTTCAGCCCCAGCATTTT,CASSYDRVQPQHF
TRBJ1-2,13,.,.,TRBV6-5,TGTGCCAGCAGGAACGGGGGGAACTATGGCTACACCTTC,CASRNGGNYGYTF
TRBJ2-5,13,.,few,TRBV11-2,TGTGCCAGCAGCCGCGGGGTCCAAGAGACCCAGTACTTC,CASSRGVQETQYF
TRBJ2-1,17,TRBD2,.,TRBV7-8,TGTGCCAGCAGCTTAGTCTGGCGGGGGGGCCGGTTACGTGAGCAGTTCTTC,CASSLVWRGGRLREQFF
TRBJ2-2,15,TRBD1,.,TRBV30,TGTGCCTGGAGCCTCCGGGACAGGGACACCGGGGAGCTGTTTTTT,CAWSLRDRDTGELFF
TRBJ1-4,14,.,.,TRBV9,TGTGCCAGCAGCGTCCCCAAGCTCCATGAAAAACTGTTTTTT,CASSVPKLHEKLFF
TRBJ1-1,13,.,.,TRBV9,TGTGCCAGCAGCGTAGGTCCGACGGCCGAAGCTTTCTTT,CASSVGPTAEAFF
TRBJ1-1,12,TRBD1,.,TRBV7-2,TGTGCCAGCAGCTTAGTACAGGGGTCCGCTTTCTTT,CASSLVQGSAFF
TRBJ1-4,15,.,.,TRBV18,TGTGCCAGCTCACACGGAGGTGCAACTAATGAAAAACTGTTTTTT,CASSHGGATNEKLFF
TRBJ2-1,13,.,.,TRBV19,TGTGCCAGTAGTATGGTATTTAACAATGAGCAGTTCTTC,CASSMVFNNEQFF
TRBJ1-3,16,.,.,TRBV4-1,TGCGCCAGCAGCCATTTTGGTGCAGGGAGTGGAAACACCATATATTTT,CASSHFGAGSGNTIYF
TRBJ2-7,14,TRBD2,.,TRBV30,TGTGCCTGGAGTGCCGGACTAGCAGGCTACGAGCAGTACTTC,CAWSAGLAGYEQYF
TRBJ2-3,16,TRBD2,.,TRBV7-8,TGTGCCAGCAGCGCGAGGACTAGCGGGAGATCAGATACGCAGTATTTT,CASSARTSGRSDTQYF
TRBJ2-1,14,TRBD1,.,TRBV18,TGTGCCAGCTCAACTCGGACAGGGGACAATGAGCAGTTCTTC,CASSTRTGDNEQFF
TRBJ1-3,15,TRBD1,.,TRBV6-1,TGTGCCAGCAGCCCGGGACAGGGGTGGAGAAACACCATATATTTT,CASSPGQGWRNTIYF
TRBJ2-7,15,.,once,TRBV19,TGTGCCAGTAGCCCCACAGGTTTCAGCTCCTACGAGCAGTACTTC,CASSPTGFSSYEQYF
TRBJ1-1,13,.,.,TRBV5-4,TGTGCCAGCAGCTCAAAAAAGAACACTGAAGCTTTCTTT,CASSSKKNTEAFF
TRBJ2-7,16,TRBD2,.,TRBV4-1,TGCGCCAGCAAACTCGCCTCTAGCGGAACCTTCTACGAGCAGTACTTC,CASKLASSGTFYEQYF
TRBJ1-3,15,TRBD1,.,TRBV7-6,TGTGCCAGCAGCTCGACAGGGTTCGCTGGAAACACCATATATTTT,CASSSTGFAGNTIYF
TRBJ1-6,16,.,.,TRBV6-1,TGTGCCAGCAGTGAAAAGACGGGTGGGGGTAATTCACCCCTCCACTTT,CASSEKTGGGNSPLHF
TRBJ1-2,16,.,once,TRBV6-1,TGTGCCAGCAGTGAAGCGCTAGGGACGGCTAACTATGGCTACACCTTC,CASSEALGTANYGYTF
TRBJ2-1,16,.,.,TRBV12-1,TGTGCCAGCAGCTTCCCGCGGGGTTCTTCCTACAATGAGCAGTTCTTC,CASSFPRGSSYNEQFF
TRBJ1-5,15,TRBD1,.,TRBV30,TGTGCCTGGTCACAGGGGGCCTTAGGCAATCAGCCCCAGCATTTT,CAWSQGALGNQPQHF
TRBJ1-2,13,.,.,TRBV5-8,TGTGCCAGCAACCTTGACACAAACTATGGCTACACCTTC,CASNLDTNYGYTF
TRBJ2-7,13,.,few,TRBV19,TGTGCCAGTAGTAGCAGGGACCGTTACGAGCAGTACTTC,CASSSRDRYEQYF
TRBJ2-2,15,.,.,TRBV6-1,TGTGCCAGCAGTTTACAGGGTCCGAACACCGGGGAGCTGTTTTTT,CASSLQGPNTGELFF
TRBJ1-6,13,.,.,TRBV2,TGTGCCAGCAGGGAACAGGGACTCTCACCCCTCCACTTT,CASREQGLSPLHF
TRBJ1-2,14,TRBD1,.,TRBV6-1,TGTGCCAGCAGTTCCCCCGGGACAGACTATGGCTACACCTTC,CASSSPGTDYGYTF
TRBJ2-3,13,.,.,TRBV5-4,TGTGCCAGCAGCTTGGCCGTTGCAGATACGCAGTATTTT,CASSLAVADTQYF
TRBJ1-2,14,TRBD1,.,TRBV6-5,TGTGCCAGCAGTTACCTGGGACAGGGGGCGGGCTACACCTTC,CASSYLGQGAGYTF
TRBJ2-1,21,TRBD2,.,TRBV5-1,TGCGCCAGCAGCTTAAGAGGGACAGCGGGACTAGCGGGAGCTTTCAGCAATGAGCAGTTCTTC,CASSLRGTAGLAGAFSNEQFF
TRBJ2-1,13,.,.,TRBV21-1,TGTGCCAGCAGCAAAGAGGGGGACAATGAGCAGTTCTTC,CASSKEGDNEQFF
TRBJ2-2,16,TRBD2,.,TRBV2,TGTGCCAGCAGTTATACTCCAGCGGGAGATCCCGGGGAGCTGTTTTTT,CASSYTPAGDPGELFF
TRBJ2-3,17,.,.,TRBV12-5,TGTGCTAGTGGCGACGGACAGCCGGGGGGTGGCACAGATACGCAGTATTTT,CASGDGQPGGGTDTQYF
TRBJ1-5,14,.,.,TRBV2,TGTGCCAGCAGTGAAGGCCCAACGGGTCAGCCCCAGCATTTT,CASSEGPTGQPQHF
TRBJ2-1,15,TRBD1,.,TRBV5-4,TGTGCCAGCAGCCCCGACAGGGGGCACGACAATGAGCAGTTCTTC,CASSPDRGHDNEQFF
TRBJ1-1,13,.,.,TRBV6-5,TGTGCCAGCAGTTACTGGGAGAACACTGAAGCTTTCTTT,CASSYWENTEAFF
TRBJ2-5,20,.,.,TRBV11-2,TGTGCCAGCAGCTTAGACCGCCCCCGGGGTAGACTGGGAGCCCAAGAGACCCAGTACTTC,CASSLDRPRGRLGAQETQYF
TRBJ2-7,14,TRBD1,.,TRBV7-4,TGTGCCAGCAGCTTAGGGAACAGGGGATACGAGCAGTACTTC,CASSLGNRGYEQYF
TRBJ2-1,15,.,.,TRBV5-4,TGTGCCAGCAGCTTTGGCCACGACTTGTACAATGAGCAGTTCTTC,CASSFGHDLYNEQFF
TRBJ2-6,14,.,.,TRBV7-9,TGTGCCAGCAGCTTAGGGGCCGGGGCCAACGTCCTGACTTTC,CASSLGAGANVLTF
TRBJ1-1,13,.,.,TRBV11-2,TGTGCCAGCAGCTTAGATCCGGTGGGTGAAGCTTTCTTT,CASSLDPVGEAFF
TRBJ1-6,14,TRBD1,.,TRBV7-3,TGTGCCAGCAGCTGGGACAGGAATAATTCACCCCTCCACTTT,CASSWDRNNSPLHF
TRBJ1-5,16,.,.,TRBV9,TGTGCCAGCAGCGTAAACCCGGACCCCGCCAATCAGCCCCAGCATTTT,CASSVNPDPANQPQHF
TRBJ2-5,14,.,.,TRBV5-1,TGCGCCAGCAGCATACACCGACTAGAAGAGACCCAGTACTTC,CASSIHRLEETQYF
TRBJ1-2,15,.,.,TRBV6-5,TGTGCCAGCAGTACACCCTCCGCAGGGAACTATGGCTACACCTTC,CASSTPSAGNYGYTF